One and the same sample provided the 6 T cell receptor beta chains below, sequenced in a study of blood T cell repertoires in COVID-19. Clones were sequenced by immunoSEQ multiplex PCR, and TCRdb holds only the in-frame ones, with some missing. The table shows some 270,000 clones, with approximately 85% occurring only once. Input material: PBMCs or T cells enriched from blood (not recorded which). These receptor sequences come from a woman younger than 45 who had recovered from COVID-19.

CDR3 DNA: TGTGCCACCAGTGATACCAACAGCCGGGGGCCCCAGCATTTT. Amino acid sequence: CATSDTNSRGPQHF. The V and J genes are TRBV24-1 and TRBJ1-5; the D is unclear. Deletions cut 3 bases from V and 9 bases from J, with 14 bases between. Per germline, CDR1 KGHDR and CDR2 SFDVKD. There are 14 residues in the CDR3.

This rearrangement joins TRBV28 to TRBJ1-4; a weak D match, TRBD1 (5 bases). Per the germline V gene, CDR1 is MDHEN and CDR2 is SYDVKM. Trimming pared 6 bases from V and 0 bases from J, leaving 8 bases between. This CDR3 comprises 14 residues. DNA of the CDR3: TGTGCCAGCAGCCGACAGTCAACTAATGAAAAACTGTTTTTT. Translating it yields CASSRQSTNEKLFF.

The chain carries TRBV7-6 and TRBJ2-4; 9 bases align to TRBD1. The CDR3 has 16 residues. Looked up from germline, CDR1 is SGHVS and CDR2 is FNYEAQ. Trimming took 1 base from V and 8 from J; bases not matched to a gene: 9. The CDR3 DNA follows: TGTGCCAGCAGCTTAGTCGTTTGGGGACAGGGAGACATTCAGTACTTC. The encoded protein is CASSLVVWGQGDIQYF. Full variable domain (rest looked up from reference TRBV7-6 and TRBJ2-4): GAGVSQSPRYKVTKRGQDVALRCDPISGHVSLYWYRQALGQGPEFLTYFNYEAQQDKSGLPNDRFSAERPEGSISTLTIQRTEQRDSAMYRCASSLVVWGQGDIQYFGAGTRLSVL.

Only one count was recorded for this clone. This sequence joins TRBV25-1 and TRBJ1-2; a possible D gene is TRBD1 (6 bases). CDR3 length equals 13 residues. The germline V gene encodes CDR1 MGHDK and CDR2 SYGVNS. Trimming took 5 bases from V and 8 from J, leaving 15 bases between them. The CDR3 loop is CASSRVGARGYTF. In DNA form, the CDR3 reads TGTGCCAGCAGTCGGGTGGGGGCGCGGGGCTACACCTTC.

The chain joins TRBV5-5 to TRBJ2-1; the match to TRBD1 covers 10 bases. With 0 bases clipped from V and 8 bases from J, the junction kept 8 bases outside the gene matches. Germline-derived CDR1 and CDR2 are SGHKS and YYEKEE (reference sequence). The CDR3 totals 16 residues. The CDR3 spells CASSLGPGQGYDEQFF. The CDR3 nucleotides read TGTGCCAGCAGCTTGGGTCCGGGACAGGGGTACGATGAGCAGTTCTTC.

This chain uses TRBV11-3 with TRBJ2-3, with a weak D call TRBD2 (6 bases). The CDR3 extends over 13 amino acids. Per the germline V gene, CDR1 is SGHNT and CDR2 is YENEEA. V shed 3 bases and J shed 7 bases, with 11 bases lying between them. The CDR3 DNA is TGTGCCAGCAGCTTTTCCGGCGGGAATACGCAGTATTTT. It encodes CASSFSGGNTQYF.